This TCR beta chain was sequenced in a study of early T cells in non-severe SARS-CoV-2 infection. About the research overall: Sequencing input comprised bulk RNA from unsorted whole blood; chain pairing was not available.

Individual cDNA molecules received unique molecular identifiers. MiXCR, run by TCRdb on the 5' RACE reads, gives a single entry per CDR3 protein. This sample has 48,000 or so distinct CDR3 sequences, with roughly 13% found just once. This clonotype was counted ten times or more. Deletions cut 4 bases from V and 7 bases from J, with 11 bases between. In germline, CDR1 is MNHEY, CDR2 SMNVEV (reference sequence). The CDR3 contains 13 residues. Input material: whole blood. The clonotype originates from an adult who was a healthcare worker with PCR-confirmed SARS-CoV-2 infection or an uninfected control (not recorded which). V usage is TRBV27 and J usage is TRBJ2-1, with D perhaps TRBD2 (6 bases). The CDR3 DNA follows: TGTGCCAGCAGTTCGGGGGATAAGAATGAGCAGTTCTTC. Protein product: CASSSGDKNEQFF.